This paragraph reports one T cell receptor beta chain. At the DNA level, this CDR3 is encoded by other sequences in the same sample as well. The data derive from a study of blood T cell repertoires in COVID-19. As for the study in general: The study drew acute and convalescent COVID-19 samples from the United States, Italy and Spain. The analysed material was cDNA or gDNA that came from T cells, B-cell-depleted T cells, or PBMCs.

Method: immunoSEQ multiplex PCR; TCRdb's copy keeps in-frame clones and lacks some. The data contain about 260,000 clones, approximately 90% of them singletons. CDR3 length: 14 residues. Trimming took 4 bases from V and 6 from J; bases not matched to a gene: 6. CDR1 and CDR2 (germline): SGHRS, YFSETQ. Ages ranged from roughly 18 to 100 years, with residence in approximately 23 US areas. Cohort allocation depended upon clinical history that participants reported. The V gene is TRBV5-1, the J gene TRBJ1-5; TRBD1 agrees at 8 bases. The material sequenced was PBMCs or T cells enriched from blood (not recorded which). This TCR derives from a woman aged 30 to 39 with acute COVID-19. The CDR3 spells CASSPGQGTQPQHF. As DNA, the CDR3 is TGCGCCAGCAGCCCAGGACAGGGCACTCAGCCCCAGCATTTT.